One and the same sample provided the 18 T cell receptor beta chains below, sequenced in a study of shared clonotypes between healthy human individuals. Profiling relied on immunoSEQ multiplex PCR, and the TCRdb table lists in-frame clones only, not all of them. The table lists about 2.4 million clones, roughly 93% of them singletons. What was sequenced was naive CD4+ T cells from PBMCs. The subset denotes: CD45RA+ positively selected. These receptors were collected from a man aged 18 to 30 in good health. Some clones in this sample may be carry-over from other donors' samples.

The V call is TRBV10-2, the J call TRBJ2-1; 7 nucleotides line up with TRBD2. This CDR3 region has 15 residues. The germline gives CDR1 WSHSY, CDR2 SAAADI. The ends lost 7 bases at V and 1 base at J; junction bases unmatched: 7. In DNA, the CDR3 is TGCGCCAGCAACCTCGGACTAGGGTCCTACAATGAGCAGTTCTTC. Translating gives CASNLGLGSYNEQFF.

This CDR3 is CASSPGRGADTDTQYF. CDR3 nucleotide sequence: TGCGCCAGCAGCCCGGGGCGGGGGGCTGACACAGATACGCAGTATTTT. J is TRBJ2-3 and V is TRBV5-1, with 8 bases that match TRBD2. The germline CDR1 and CDR2 sequences are SGHRS and YFSETQ. Trimming cost V 4 bases and J 2 bases; bases outside gene matches: 9. The length of the CDR3 is 16 residues.

This chain joins TRBV7-3 and TRBJ2-1; tentatively, D is TRBD2 (5 bases). V was cut by 4 bases and J by 7 bases, with 20 bases left in between. CDR3 length: 16 amino acids. From germline, CDR1 is SGHTA and CDR2 FQGTGA. CDR3 in DNA: TGTGCCAGCAGCTCATACTTGAGGGATCTGGGGAATGAGCAGTTCTTC. Translating gives CASSSYLRDLGNEQFF.

This clone appeared once. Additional DNA sequences in this sample encode the identical CDR3. The rearrangement uses TRBV9 and TRBJ2-2; D may be TRBD1 (6 bases). Germline CDR1 and CDR2: SGDLS and YYNGEE. This CDR3 contains 14 residues. The V gene lost 2 bases and the J gene lost 2 bases, with 7 bases spanning the gap. The DNA for the CDR3 is TGTGCCAGCAGCGTCGGGACAAACACCGGGGAGCTGTTTTTT. Its protein product is CASSVGTNTGELFF.

The chain couples TRBV9 to TRBJ2-7, with 7 bases fitting TRBD1. The length of the CDR3 is 14 residues. The junction had 8 bases not matched to a gene; V was cut back by 3 bases and J by 5 bases. CDR1 and CDR2 (germline): SGDLS, YYNGEE. The CDR3 DNA follows: TGTGCCAGCAGCGCGACAGGGCGTGATAACGAGCAGTACTTC. The encoded protein is CASSATGRDNEQYF. The whole variable domain, remainder taken from reference TRBV9 and TRBJ2-7, is DSGVTQTPKHLITATGQRVTLRCSPRSGDLSVYWYQQSLDQGLQFLIQYYNGEERAKGNILERFSAQQFPDLHSELNLSSLELGDSALYFCASSATGRDNEQYFGPGTRLTVT.

This chain uses TRBV6-1 with TRBJ1-2; 7 bases line up with TRBD1. CDR1 and CDR2 from the germline V gene are MNHNS and SASEGT. J lost 7 bases, V lost 2 bases, and 16 bases had no gene match. The CDR3 extends over 17 amino acids. In nucleotides, the CDR3 is TGTGCCAGCAGTGAACATTTGCGGACAGGTCTGGTTAGTGGCTACACCTTC. This sequence encodes CASSEHLRTGLVSGYTF.

V usage is TRBV5-6 and J usage is TRBJ2-5, with TRBD1 as a possible D gene (6 bases). This CDR3 is built from 15 residues. CDR1 is SGHDT, CDR2 YYEEEE, per germline. Trimming removed 1 base from V and 5 bases from J, with 15 bases in between. In DNA form, the CDR3 reads TGTGCCAGCAGCTTGAATAGGGGGAGTTCGGAGACCCAGTACTTC. It is translated as CASSLNRGSSETQYF.

This sequence joins TRBV28 and TRBJ2-5; the D gene is possibly TRBD1 (5 bases). Trimming removed 5 bases at V and 1 base at J, with 17 bases between. Germline V gene sequence: CDR1 MDHEN, CDR2 SYDVKM. The CDR3 is 16 residues long. The CDR3 region has the DNA TGTGCCAGCAGTGATATTGGTCAGGGAATCCAAGAGACCCAGTACTTC. Its protein is CASSDIGQGIQETQYF.

Notes on this clone: Within the sample, other DNA sequences also encode this same CDR3. The chain combines TRBV28 with TRBJ1-2; 9 bases match TRBD1. Losses at the gene ends were 5 bases for V and 3 bases for J; bases not matched to a gene: 4. In germline, CDR1 is MDHEN, CDR2 SYDVKM. This CDR3 is built from 14 residues. The CDR3 DNA is TGTGCCAGCAGTCCGGGACAGGGCTACTATGGCTACACCTTC. Translation gives CASSPGQGYYGYTF.

This clone was recorded only once. This rearrangement joins TRBV6-6 to TRBJ1-2; the D gene is possibly TRBD1 (5 bases). Trimming shortened V by 7 bases and J by 4 bases, and 22 bases separated the two germline ends. This CDR3 contains 16 residues. The V gene's germline CDR1 is MNHNY and CDR2 SVGAGI (reference sequence). CDR3 sequence reads: CASIDQWGEGAYGYTF. Here the CDR3 DNA reads TGTGCCAGCATTGACCAATGGGGGGAAGGGGCCTATGGCTACACCTTC.

This chain joins TRBV5-5 and TRBJ1-1; possible D gene TRBD1, 5 bases. The V gene lost 4 bases and the J gene lost 4 bases, with 17 bases spanning the gap. CDR1 is SGHKS, CDR2 YYEKEE, per germline (reference sequence). This CDR3 region has 15 residues. The CDR3 spells CASSRGPDAFTEAFF. Here the CDR3 DNA reads TGTGCCAGCAGCCGGGGACCAGACGCCTTCACTGAAGCTTTCTTT.

The chain employs TRBV28 and TRBJ2-3; 9 bases fit TRBD2. CDR1 and CDR2 (germline): MDHEN, SYDVKM. The CDR3 totals 17 residues. The J segment lost 5 bases and the V segment lost 5 bases, leaving 14 bases of the junction unmatched. The CDR3 sequence is CASSLPPGREGQDTQYF. Written as DNA, the CDR3 is TGTGCCAGCAGTCTCCCCCCTGGGCGGGAGGGCCAAGATACGCAGTATTTT.

The chain uses TRBV7-9 and TRBJ2-7; D remains unclear. Germline V CDR1 and CDR2: SEHNR, FQNEAQ (reference sequence). The CDR3 length is 15 residues. The germline V and J ends were trimmed by 4 bases and 1 base, with 14 bases remaining between them. The CDR3: CASSSPPSQSYEQYF. CDR3 bases: TGTGCCAGCAGCTCCCCCCCAAGCCAGTCCTACGAGCAGTACTTC.

The genes are TRBV19 and TRBJ1-3; 10 bases match TRBD1. Germline assignment: CDR1 LNHDA and CDR2 SQIVND (reference sequence). The CDR3 loop spans 17 amino acids. With 5 bases clipped from V and 0 bases from J, the junction kept 7 bases outside the gene matches. The CDR3 DNA sequence: TGTGCCAGTAGTGCGACGGGACAGGGGTTCTCTGGAAACACCATATATTTT. Translated: CASSATGQGFSGNTIYF.

The chain uses TRBV30 and TRBJ2-2; TRBD2 matches 9 bases. There are 14 residues in the CDR3. Germline values: CDR1 GTSNPN, CDR2 SVGIG (reference sequence). V shed 4 bases and J 0 bases; nucleotides not matched to a gene: 0. As DNA, the CDR3 is TGTGCCTGGACTAGCGGGACGAACACCGGGGAGCTGTTTTTT. This encodes CAWTSGTNTGELFF.

This chain joins TRBV7-8 and TRBJ2-1, with 7 positions matching TRBD1. Germline assignment: CDR1 SGHVS and CDR2 FQNEAQ. The CDR3 contains 18 residues. The trim removed 0 bases at V and 2 bases at J, leaving 10 bases unmatched. The CDR3 loop is CASSLAGGGLRPYNEQFF. The CDR3 DNA reads TGTGCCAGCAGCTTAGCAGGGGGCGGCCTGCGCCCCTACAATGAGCAGTTCTTC.

This CDR3 reads CASSEDPLAYLNTEAFF. The DNA of the CDR3 is TGTGCCAGCAGTGAGGACCCTCTTGCTTACCTGAACACTGAAGCTTTCTTT. V and J are TRBV6-1 and TRBJ1-1; D ambiguous. Germline loops: CDR1 MNHNS, CDR2 SASEGT. Trimming removed 3 bases from V and 0 bases from J, with 17 bases in between. The CDR3 consists of 17 residues.

The CDR3 region has the DNA TGTGCCAGCTCACCACGCTCGGCAGGGAACACTGAAGCTTTCTTT. This sequence encodes CASSPRSAGNTEAFF. This chain joins TRBV18 and TRBJ1-1; D not certain. In germline, CDR1 is KGHSH, CDR2 LQKENI. CDR3 size: 15 residues. V lost 1 base and J lost 1, with 10 bases in between.